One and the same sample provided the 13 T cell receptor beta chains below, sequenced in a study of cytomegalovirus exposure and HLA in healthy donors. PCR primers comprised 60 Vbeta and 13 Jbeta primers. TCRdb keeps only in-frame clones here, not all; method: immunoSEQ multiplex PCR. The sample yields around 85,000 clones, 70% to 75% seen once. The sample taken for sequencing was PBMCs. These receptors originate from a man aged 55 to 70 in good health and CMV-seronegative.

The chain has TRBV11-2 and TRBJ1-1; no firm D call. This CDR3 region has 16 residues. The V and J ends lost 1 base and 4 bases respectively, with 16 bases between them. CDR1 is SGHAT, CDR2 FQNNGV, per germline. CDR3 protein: CASSLVDYAVITEAFF. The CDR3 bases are TGTGCCAGCAGCTTAGTGGATTACGCGGTCATCACTGAAGCTTTCTTT.

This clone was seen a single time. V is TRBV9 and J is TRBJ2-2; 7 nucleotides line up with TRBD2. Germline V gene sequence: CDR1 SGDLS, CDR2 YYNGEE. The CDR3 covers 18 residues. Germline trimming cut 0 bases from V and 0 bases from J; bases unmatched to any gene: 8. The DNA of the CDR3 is TGTGCCAGCAGCGTAGGGGGTCGGGGGGTCCCGAACACCGGGGAGCTGTTTTTT. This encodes CASSVGGRGVPNTGELFF.

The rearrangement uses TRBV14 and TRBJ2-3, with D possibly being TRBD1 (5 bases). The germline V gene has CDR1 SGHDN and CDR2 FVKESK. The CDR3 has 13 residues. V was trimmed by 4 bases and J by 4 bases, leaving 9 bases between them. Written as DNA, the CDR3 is TGTGCCAGCAGCCTTCTGGGGCCAGATACGCAGTATTTT. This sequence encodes CASSLLGPDTQYF.

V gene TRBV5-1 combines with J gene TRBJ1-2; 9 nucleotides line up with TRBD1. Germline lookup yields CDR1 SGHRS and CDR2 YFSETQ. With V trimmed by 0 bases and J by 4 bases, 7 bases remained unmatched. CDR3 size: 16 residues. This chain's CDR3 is CASSLAGQGGGYGYTF. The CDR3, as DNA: TGCGCCAGCAGCTTGGCGGGACAGGGAGGAGGCTATGGCTACACCTTC.

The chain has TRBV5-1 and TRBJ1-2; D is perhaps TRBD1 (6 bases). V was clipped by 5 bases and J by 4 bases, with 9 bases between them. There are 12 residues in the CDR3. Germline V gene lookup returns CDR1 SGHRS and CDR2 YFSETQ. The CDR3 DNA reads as TGCGCCAGCAGACAGGACAGCTATGGCTACACCTTC. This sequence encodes CASRQDSYGYTF.

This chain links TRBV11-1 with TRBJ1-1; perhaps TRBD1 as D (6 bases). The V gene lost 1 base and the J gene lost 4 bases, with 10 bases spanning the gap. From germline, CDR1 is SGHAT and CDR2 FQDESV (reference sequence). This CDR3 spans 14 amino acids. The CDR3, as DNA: TGTGCCAGCAGCTTAGATCCAGGGGCCACTGAAGCTTTCTTT. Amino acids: CASSLDPGATEAFF.

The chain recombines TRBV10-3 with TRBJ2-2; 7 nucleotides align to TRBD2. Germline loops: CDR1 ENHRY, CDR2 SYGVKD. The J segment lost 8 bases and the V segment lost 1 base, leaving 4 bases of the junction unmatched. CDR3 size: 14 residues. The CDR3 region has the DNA TGTGCCATCAGTGAGTGGACTAGTCCTGGGGAGCTGTTTTTT. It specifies CAISEWTSPGELFF.

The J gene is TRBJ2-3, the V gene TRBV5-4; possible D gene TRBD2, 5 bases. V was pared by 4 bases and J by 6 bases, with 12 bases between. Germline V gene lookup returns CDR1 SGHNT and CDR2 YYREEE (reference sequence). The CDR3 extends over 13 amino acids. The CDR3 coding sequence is TGTGCCAGCAGCATCCCCTTAGCGGATACGCAGTATTTT. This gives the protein CASSIPLADTQYF.

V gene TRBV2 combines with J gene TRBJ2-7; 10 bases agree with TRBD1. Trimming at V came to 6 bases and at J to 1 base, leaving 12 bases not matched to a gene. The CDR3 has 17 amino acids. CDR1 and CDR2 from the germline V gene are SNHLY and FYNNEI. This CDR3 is CASRGSDRGRWSYEQYF. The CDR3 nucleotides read TGTGCCAGCAGGGGATCCGACAGGGGGCGATGGTCCTACGAGCAGTACTTC.

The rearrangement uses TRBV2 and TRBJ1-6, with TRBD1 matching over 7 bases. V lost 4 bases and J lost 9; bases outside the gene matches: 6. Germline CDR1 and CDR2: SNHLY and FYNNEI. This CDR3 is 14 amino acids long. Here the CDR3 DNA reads TGTGCCAGCAGTGCTAGACAGGGTGGTTCACCCCTCCACTTT. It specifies CASSARQGGSPLHF.

This CDR3 reads CASMMGQGVTGYTF. CDR3 DNA: TGTGCCAGTATGATGGGACAGGGCGTGACTGGCTACACCTTC. This chain uses TRBV19 with TRBJ1-2; 9 positions agree with TRBD1. CDR1 and CDR2 (germline): LNHDA, SQIVND (reference sequence). V gave up 7 bases and J gave up 7 bases; unmatched junction bases: 10. There are 14 residues in the CDR3.

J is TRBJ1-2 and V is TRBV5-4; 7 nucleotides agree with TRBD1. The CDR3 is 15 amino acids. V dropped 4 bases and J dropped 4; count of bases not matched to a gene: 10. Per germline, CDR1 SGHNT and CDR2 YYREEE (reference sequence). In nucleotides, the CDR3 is TGTGCCAGCAGCCGTACAGGGGCTTATGGCTATGGCTACACCTTC. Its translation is CASSRTGAYGYGYTF.

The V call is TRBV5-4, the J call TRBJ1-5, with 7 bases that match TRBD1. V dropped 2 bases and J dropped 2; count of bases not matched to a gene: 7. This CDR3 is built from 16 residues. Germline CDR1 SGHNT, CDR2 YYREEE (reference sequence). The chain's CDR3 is CASSFGGDRRNQPQHF. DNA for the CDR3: TGTGCCAGCAGCTTTGGCGGGGACAGACGCAATCAGCCCCAGCATTTT.